This T cell receptor (beta chain) was sequenced for a study of OX40 agonist ivuxolimab in advanced cancers. Study details: Among those enrolled, mean age was approximately 62 years (range about 23 to 80) and 75% to 85% were male. Three patients responded partially, comprising one with hepatocellular carcinoma and two with cutaneous melanoma.

Data came from immunoSEQ multiplex PCR; TCRdb stores just in-frame clones and leaves some out. In the table there are about 77,000 clones, 80% to 90% of which are singletons. The CDR3 is made up of 14 amino acids. V was cut by 5 bases and J by 4 bases, with 14 bases left in between. Germline V gene lookup returns CDR1 LGHNT and CDR2 FRNRAP. Whole-study findings and limits: CD8+ T cells averaged more expanded clones than CD4+.

On this clone itself: Its antigen is currently unknown.

Sample: CD4+ or CD8+ T cells sorted from blood, taken in a trial of the OX40 agonist ivuxolimab. The TCR originated in an adult with an advanced solid tumor such as melanoma, head and neck, liver or kidney cancer. The chain uses TRBV12-5 and TRBJ1-1; a weak D match, TRBD1 (5 bases). CDR3 in amino acids: CASGTSSGSTEAFF. The CDR3 coding sequence is TGTGCTAGTGGTACCTCTTCAGGGTCCACTGAAGCTTTCTTT.